This T cell receptor beta chain appears in the sequencing data of a study of siplizumab effects on memory and regulatory T cells. This clone showed up just a few times. The antigen remains unidentified. The V end was cut by 5 bases, the J end by 10 bases, with 15 bases between. CDR1 is SEHNR, CDR2 FQNEAQ, per germline (reference sequence). This CDR3 spans 13 amino acids. Here immunoSEQ multiplex PCR was the method, and the copy in TCRdb shows in-frame clones only, minus some. The sample includes about 14,000 clones, more than 40% seen only once; the top ten take about 9.4%. Mixed lymphocyte reaction cells underwent roughly six days of coculture at 37°C.

Sequenced material: CFSE-low (dividing) CD4+ T cells sorted from an allogeneic mixed lymphocyte reaction. The clonotype was recovered from a human donor in good health; the cells came from an allogeneic mixed lymphocyte reaction. The chain combines TRBV7-9 with TRBJ2-1, with no clear D. As DNA, the CDR3 is TGTGCCAGCAGCCCTCAGGTGTTTGGGGAGCAGTTCTTC. It translates to CASSPQVFGEQFF.